This T cell receptor beta chain comes out of a study of Graves' ophthalmopathy and Graves' hyperthyroidism listed by TCRdb under 2018. In terms of the full investigation: Hyperthyroidism was defined as stable when no progression to ophthalmopathy occurred within 18 months of follow-up. In total, approximately 130 blood samples were TCR-sequenced: 40 to 45 ophthalmopathy, under 85 hyperthyroidism and some 17 hyperthyroidism-to-ophthalmopathy patients. T-cell repertoires of thyroid tissue and blood were compared in over 5 hyperthyroidism patients. The study used signatures of the TCR beta repertoire to tell Graves' ophthalmopathy apart from Graves' hyperthyroidism and to predict which patients would progress to ophthalmopathy. To explore V-J signatures distinguishing ophthalmopathy from hyperthyroidism, a discovery set of around 100 patients (fewer than 45 ophthalmopathy, 57 stable hyperthyroidism) was enrolled. An independent validation cohort was composed of some 19 hyperthyroidism patients and 17 patients who later progressed from hyperthyroidism to ophthalmopathy. Once sampling was done, hyperthyroidism patients were given methimazole at a starting dose of 30 mg daily, while ophthalmopathy patients were given high-dose intravenous methylprednisolone. On the study overall, not on this receptor specifically: Sample size was not statistically predetermined, and group allocation was not concealed from the investigators. In validation, the model predicted ophthalmopathy progression with about 64% sensitivity and roughly 72% specificity; approximately 12 predicted patients were CT-confirmed with GO in a median of approximately six months. Most of the expanded thyroid clonotypes with a frequency above 0.001 were also detected in blood, and it was suggested that the thyroid immune response may be reflected by blood repertoires. The 13-signature model separated ophthalmopathy from stable hyperthyroidism with approximately 88% sensitivity and about 81% specificity in cross-validation, and 80%/75% in the test set.

In its sample, this clonotype was seen a few times. Its specific antigen is unknown. No quality values exist for individual bases; no much larger clone is one base distant. Hyperthyroidism patients were newly diagnosed, were aged 18 to 65 years, and had a disease duration under 2 months. Patients with other autoimmune diseases, uncontrolled infections, pregnancy or lactation were excluded from the study. Diagnosis was based on clinical symptoms, serum thyroxine, TRAb, thyroid ultrasound and orbital computed tomography. Trizol reagent was used to extract the total RNA, and its quality was then checked on an Agilent 2100 Bioanalyzer. For repertoire sequencing, TCR beta CDR3 regions were amplified from RNA transcripts. A first-round RT-PCR used HTBI primers with the Qiagen OneStep RT-PCR kit, followed by a second-round multiplex PCR, size selection and purification. Sequencing of the libraries was carried out on an Illumina HiSeq2000 in paired-end mode with 100 bp reads. For the original study's pipeline: SOAPnuke was used for read processing, and reads with adapters, uncalled bases, a mean Phred below 15, or no exact constant-primer or identifier match were discarded. COPE v1.2.5 was used to merge the high-quality paired reads. Each unique nucleotide sequence was defined as a clonotype, and clonotypes were aligned to IMGT TRB V, D and J references with MiTCR v1.1. The analysis was limited to V-J combinations with a frequency above 0.0001, which together covered approximately 99% of the repertoires. For each V-J combination, a TCR clonal expansion and chaos score was defined as the ratio of F50 clonal expansion to chaos observed in the TCRdist matrix. Features were reduced by Welch's t-statistics and random forest to more than 10 V-J combinations, which fed a naive Bayes classifier. The Morisita-Horn index was used to measure how similar the thyroid and blood repertoires were. The public reads were run again by TCRdb, first through fastp at Q25 and then through MiXCR, and only productive beta chains were kept. Rows are combined by CDR3 protein, so each entry shows the most common genes and DNA. These V and J calls originate from TCRdb's pipeline instead of the authors' own analysis. The sample includes about 550,000 distinct CDR3 sequences, with under 40% observed a single time. Over 3.5% of the sample is in the top ten clones.

Sequencing was done on a sample of peripheral blood or thyroid tissue (not recorded which). The source of this sequence is an adult man with Graves' hyperthyroidism.

The base sequence is TGCGCCAGCAGCTTGCGGTGGGGGGAGAACACTGAAGCTTTCTTT. Its translation reads: CASSLRWGENTEAFF. The rearrangement joined TRBV5-1 to TRBJ1-1; TRBD1 might be the D gene, on 5 matching bases. Reading from cysteine to phenylalanine, the CDR3 counts 15 amino acids. Only CDR3 DNA is held: 45 bases, read in frame from base 1. V and J are truncated by 1 base and 1 base respectively, leaving an intervening sequence of 11 bases. CDR1 and CDR2 were assigned from the germline V gene as SGHRS and YFSETQ.